The 8 T cell receptor beta chains listed next were all sequenced from one sample in a study of blood T cells in healthy people across ages. Using a J-beta primer mix together with a sample-barcoded 5' primer, a second PCR was run for about 6 to 11 cycles. MiXCR, applied by TCRdb to the 5' RACE reads, yields one record per CDR3 protein. This sample has under 1,100,000 distinct CDR3 sequences, with almost 25% found just once. These data also formed part of another study, on T cells of mothers and their children.

Sequencing was performed on blood. Receptors originate from a girl aged 2-10 years in good health.

The rearrangement joins TRBV3-1 to TRBJ2-3; D might be TRBD1 (5 bases). V was trimmed by 6 bases and J by 10 bases, leaving 11 bases between them. This CDR3 contains 11 residues. CDR1 and CDR2 (germline): LGHDT, YNNKEL (reference sequence). Here the CDR3 DNA reads TGTGCCAGCAGGAAAGAAGGGGCGCAGTATTTT. This encodes CASRKEGAQYF.

Only a few counts were recorded for this clonotype. The chain combines TRBV19 with TRBJ1-4; D is possibly TRBD1 (6 bases). V dropped 2 bases and J dropped 5 bases, with 12 bases sitting between them. The CDR3 consists of 15 residues. The V gene's germline CDR1 is LNHDA and CDR2 SQIVND (reference sequence). As DNA, the CDR3 is TGTGCCAGTAGTATATCACAGGGAAGGAATGAAAAACTGTTTTTT. Its translation: CASSISQGRNEKLFF.

V usage is TRBV28 and J usage is TRBJ2-1; D might be TRBD2 (6 bases). V was trimmed by 6 bases and J by 3 bases, leaving 15 bases between them. Per the germline V gene, CDR1 is MDHEN and CDR2 is SYDVKM. CDR3 length equals 15 residues. CDR3 sequence: CASSATGTLYNEQFF. The CDR3 coding sequence is TGTGCCAGCAGCGCAACCGGGACTCTCTACAATGAGCAGTTCTTC.

This clonotype showed up just a few times. The chain couples TRBV27 to TRBJ2-1, with D maybe TRBD1 (6 bases). V was cut by 4 bases and J by 0 bases, with 10 bases left in between. The CDR3 is made up of 15 amino acids. In germline, CDR1 is MNHEY, CDR2 SMNVEV (reference sequence). In nucleotides, the CDR3 is TGTGCCAGCAGTTACTCGGACAGCTCCTACAATGAGCAGTTCTTC. This gives the protein CASSYSDSSYNEQFF.

The chain has TRBV20-1 and TRBJ2-3, with D perhaps TRBD2 (6 bases). CDR1 and CDR2 from the germline V gene are DFQATT and SNEGSKA (reference sequence). Deletions cut 4 bases from V and 2 bases from J, with 13 bases between. The CDR3 contains 14 residues. The CDR3 is CSAKGRGDTDTQYF. CDR3 DNA: TGCAGTGCTAAGGGGCGGGGTGACACAGATACGCAGTATTTT.

This clonotype was seen once. The germline gene is not matched at one end of the junction; a read error may be the cause. The chain recombines TRBV20-1 with TRBJ2-5, with 7 bases identical to TRBD1. The CDR3 totals 13 residues. Germline CDR1 and CDR2: DFQATT and SNEGSKA (reference sequence). CDR3 amino acids: CSARDGLQGGRYF. In DNA, the CDR3 is TGCAGTGCTCGAGACGGTCTCCAAGGGGGCCGGTACTTC.

This sequence joins TRBV7-2 and TRBJ2-5; tentative D call: TRBD1 (6 bases). CDR3 length: 18 amino acids. Germline CDR1 is SGHTA and CDR2 is FQGNSA. Trimming shortened V by 5 bases and J by 3 bases, and 25 bases separated the two germline ends. CDR3 loop: CASSPRPYRARTEETQYF. CDR3 DNA sequence: TGTGCCAGCAGCCCCCGACCCTACAGGGCCCGTACTGAAGAGACCCAGTACTTC.

The genes are TRBV7-9 and TRBJ1-6, with D uncertain. V dropped 5 bases and J dropped 14 bases, with 10 bases sitting between them. The CDR3 loop spans 11 amino acids. Germline lookup yields CDR1 SEHNR and CDR2 FQNEAQ (reference sequence). The CDR3 here is CASSPSGTLHF. The DNA for the CDR3 is TGTGCCAGCAGCCCGAGTGGCACCCTCCACTTT.